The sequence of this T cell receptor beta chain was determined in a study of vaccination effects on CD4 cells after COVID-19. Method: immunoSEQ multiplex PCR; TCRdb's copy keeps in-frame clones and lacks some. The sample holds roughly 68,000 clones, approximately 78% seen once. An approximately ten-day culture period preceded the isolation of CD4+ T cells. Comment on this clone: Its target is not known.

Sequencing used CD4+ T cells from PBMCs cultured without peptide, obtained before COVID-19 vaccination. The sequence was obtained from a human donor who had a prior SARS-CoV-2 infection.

CDR3 loop: CASSPTSQETQYF. The CDR3 nucleotides are TGCGCCAGCAGTCCGACGAGCCAAGAGACCCAGTACTTC. The chain couples TRBV5-1 to TRBJ2-5, with D hard to call. CDR1 and CDR2 from the germline V gene are SGHRS and YFSETQ. The CDR3 contains 13 residues. Trimming left V 5 bases short and J 1 base short, with 9 bases between.